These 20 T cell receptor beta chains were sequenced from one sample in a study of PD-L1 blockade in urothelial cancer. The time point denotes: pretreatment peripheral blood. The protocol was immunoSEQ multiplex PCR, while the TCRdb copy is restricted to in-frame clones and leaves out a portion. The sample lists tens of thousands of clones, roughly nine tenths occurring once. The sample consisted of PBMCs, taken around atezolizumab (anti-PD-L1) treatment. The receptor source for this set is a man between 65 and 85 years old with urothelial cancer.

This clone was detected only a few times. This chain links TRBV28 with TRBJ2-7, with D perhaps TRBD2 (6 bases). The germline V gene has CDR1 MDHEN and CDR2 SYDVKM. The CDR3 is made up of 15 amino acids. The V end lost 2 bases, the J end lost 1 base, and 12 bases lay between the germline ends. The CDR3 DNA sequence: TGTGCCAGCAGTTTAAGCCAGGGAGGATCCTACGAGCAGTACTTC. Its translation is CASSLSQGGSYEQYF.

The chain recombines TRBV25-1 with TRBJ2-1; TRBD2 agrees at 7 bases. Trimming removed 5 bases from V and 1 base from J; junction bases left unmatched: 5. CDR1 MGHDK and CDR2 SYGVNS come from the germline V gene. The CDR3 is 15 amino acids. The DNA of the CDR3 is TGTGCCAGCAGTCAAGCGGGACTATCCTACAATGAGCAGTTCTTC. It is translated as CASSQAGLSYNEQFF.

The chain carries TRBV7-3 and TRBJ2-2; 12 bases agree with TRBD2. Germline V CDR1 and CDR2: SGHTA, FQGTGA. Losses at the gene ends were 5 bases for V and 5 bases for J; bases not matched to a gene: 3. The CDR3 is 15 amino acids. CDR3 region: CASSLAGGGTGELFF. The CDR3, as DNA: TGTGCCAGCAGCCTAGCGGGAGGGGGGACCGGGGAGCTGTTTTTT. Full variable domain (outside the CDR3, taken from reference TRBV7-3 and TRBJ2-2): GAGVSQTPSNKVTEKGKYVELRCDPISGHTALYWYRQSLGQGPEFLIYFQGTGAADDSGLPNDRFFAVRPEGSVSTLKIQRTERGDSAVYLCASSLAGGGTGELFFGEGSRLTVL.

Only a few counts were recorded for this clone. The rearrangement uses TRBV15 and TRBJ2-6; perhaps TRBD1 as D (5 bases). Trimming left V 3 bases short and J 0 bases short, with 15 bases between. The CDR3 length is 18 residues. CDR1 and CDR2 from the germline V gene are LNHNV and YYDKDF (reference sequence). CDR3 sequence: CATSSGAGQSSGANVLTF. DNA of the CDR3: TGTGCCACCAGCAGTGGGGCAGGGCAGAGCTCTGGGGCCAACGTCCTGACTTTC.

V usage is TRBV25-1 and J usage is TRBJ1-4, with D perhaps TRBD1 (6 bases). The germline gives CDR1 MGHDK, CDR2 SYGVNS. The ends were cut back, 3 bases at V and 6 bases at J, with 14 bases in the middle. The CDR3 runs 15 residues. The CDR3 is CASSDQTGPDEKLFF. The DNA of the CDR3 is TGTGCCAGCAGTGATCAGACAGGCCCTGATGAAAAACTGTTTTTT.

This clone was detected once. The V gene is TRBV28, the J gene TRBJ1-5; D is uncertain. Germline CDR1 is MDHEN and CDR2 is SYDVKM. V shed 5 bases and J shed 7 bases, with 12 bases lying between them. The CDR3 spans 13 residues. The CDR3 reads CASSPHPGQPQHF. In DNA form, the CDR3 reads TGTGCCAGCAGTCCCCACCCGGGACAGCCCCAGCATTTT.

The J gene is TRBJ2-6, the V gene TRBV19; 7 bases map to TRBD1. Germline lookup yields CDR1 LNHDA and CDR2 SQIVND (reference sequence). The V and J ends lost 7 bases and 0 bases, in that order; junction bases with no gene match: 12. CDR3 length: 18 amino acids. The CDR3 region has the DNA TGTGCCAGTAAGGGTATAGGACAGGTTCCCTCTGGGGCCAACGTCCTGACTTTC. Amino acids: CASKGIGQVPSGANVLTF.

This CDR3 reads CASSLALAGAFEQYF. CDR3 DNA: TGTGCCAGCAGCTTGGCACTAGCGGGAGCGTTCGAGCAGTACTTC. This chain joins TRBV5-5 and TRBJ2-7; 11 bases are a match to TRBD2. V lost 0 bases to trimming and J lost 6 bases; unmatched junction nucleotides: 5. The V gene's germline CDR1 is SGHKS and CDR2 YYEKEE (reference sequence). CDR3 length: 15 residues. Full variable domain (remainder filled in from reference TRBV5-5 and TRBJ2-7): DAGVTQSPTHLIKTRGQQVTLRCSPISGHKSVSWYQQVLGQGPQFIFQYYEKEERGRGNFPDRFSARQFPNYSSELNVNALLLGDSALYLCASSLALAGAFEQYFGPGTRLTVT.

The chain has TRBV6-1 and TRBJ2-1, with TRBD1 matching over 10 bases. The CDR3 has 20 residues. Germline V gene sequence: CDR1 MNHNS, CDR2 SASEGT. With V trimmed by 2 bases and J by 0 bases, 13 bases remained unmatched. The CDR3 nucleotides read TGTGCCAGCAGTGAAAATAGGGACAGGGGATTCTCGAGCTCCTACAATGAGCAGTTCTTC. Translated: CASSENRDRGFSSSYNEQFF.

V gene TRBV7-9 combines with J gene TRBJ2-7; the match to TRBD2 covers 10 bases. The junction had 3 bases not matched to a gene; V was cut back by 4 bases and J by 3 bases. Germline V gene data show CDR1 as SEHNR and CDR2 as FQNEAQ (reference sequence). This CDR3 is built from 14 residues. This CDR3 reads CASSSRTSGYEQYF. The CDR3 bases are TGTGCCAGCAGCTCACGGACTAGCGGCTACGAGCAGTACTTC.

In DNA form, the CDR3 reads TGTGCCAGCAGCGCCTCGGGACTAGCGCAAGGCGAGCAGTACTTC. This translates into CASSASGLAQGEQYF. The rearrangement links TRBV9 to TRBJ2-7, with TRBD2 matching 10 bases. The CDR3 has 15 residues. V lost 3 bases to trimming and J lost 6 bases; unmatched junction nucleotides: 9. Germline V lookup: CDR1 SGDLS, CDR2 YYNGEE.

The CDR3 spells CASSVGGSSDTQYF. CDR3 coding DNA: TGTGCCAGCAGCGTAGGCGGGAGCTCAGATACGCAGTATTTT. The gene calls are TRBV9 and TRBJ2-3, with TRBD2 identical over 7 bases. This CDR3 is built from 14 residues. In germline, CDR1 is SGDLS, CDR2 YYNGEE. The junction had 2 bases not matched to a gene; V was cut back by 0 bases and J by 4 bases.

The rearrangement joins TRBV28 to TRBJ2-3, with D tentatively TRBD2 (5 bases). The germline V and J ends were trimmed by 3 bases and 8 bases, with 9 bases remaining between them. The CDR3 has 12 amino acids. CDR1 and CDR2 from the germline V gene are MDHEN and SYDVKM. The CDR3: CASSLSGPTQYF. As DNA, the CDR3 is TGTGCCAGCAGTTTGAGCGGCCCTACGCAGTATTTT.

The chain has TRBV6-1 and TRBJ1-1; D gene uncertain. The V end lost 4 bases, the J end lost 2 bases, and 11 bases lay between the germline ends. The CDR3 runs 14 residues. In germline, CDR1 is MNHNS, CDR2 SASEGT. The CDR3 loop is CASSVGRTNTEAFF. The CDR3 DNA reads TGTGCCAGCAGTGTTGGTCGGACTAACACTGAAGCTTTCTTT.

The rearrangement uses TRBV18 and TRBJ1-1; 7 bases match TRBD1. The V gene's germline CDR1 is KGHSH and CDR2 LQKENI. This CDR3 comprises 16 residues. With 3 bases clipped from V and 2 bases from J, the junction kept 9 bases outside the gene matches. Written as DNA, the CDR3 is TGTGCCAGCTCACCCCAAGGGGGCCTGAGAAACACTGAAGCTTTCTTT. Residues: CASSPQGGLRNTEAFF.

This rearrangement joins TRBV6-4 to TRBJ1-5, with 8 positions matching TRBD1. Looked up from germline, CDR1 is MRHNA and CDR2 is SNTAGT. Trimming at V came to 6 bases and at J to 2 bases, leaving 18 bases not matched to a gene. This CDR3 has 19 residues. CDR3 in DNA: TGTGCCAGCAGGCCTGACGGGGGGCAGGGGGCGGTATGCAATCAGCCCCAGCATTTT. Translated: CASRPDGGQGAVCNQPQHF.

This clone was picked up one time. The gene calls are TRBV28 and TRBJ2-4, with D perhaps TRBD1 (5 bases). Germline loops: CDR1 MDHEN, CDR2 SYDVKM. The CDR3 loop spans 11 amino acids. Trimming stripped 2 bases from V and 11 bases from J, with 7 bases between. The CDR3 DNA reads TGTGCCAGCAGTTTACAGGGATTTCAGTACTTC. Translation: CASSLQGFQYF.

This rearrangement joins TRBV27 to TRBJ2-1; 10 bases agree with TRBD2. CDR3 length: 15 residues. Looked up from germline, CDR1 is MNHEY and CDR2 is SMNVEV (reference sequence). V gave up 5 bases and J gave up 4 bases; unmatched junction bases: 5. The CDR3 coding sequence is TGTGCCAGCAGTCCCCGGACTAGCGGATACAATGAGCAGTTCTTC. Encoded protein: CASSPRTSGYNEQFF.

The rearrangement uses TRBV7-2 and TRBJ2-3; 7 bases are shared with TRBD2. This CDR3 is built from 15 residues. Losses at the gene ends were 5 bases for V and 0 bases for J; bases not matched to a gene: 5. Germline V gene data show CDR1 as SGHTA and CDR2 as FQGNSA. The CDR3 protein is CASSASGTSTDTQYF. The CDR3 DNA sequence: TGTGCCAGCAGCGCTAGCGGAACTAGCACAGATACGCAGTATTTT.

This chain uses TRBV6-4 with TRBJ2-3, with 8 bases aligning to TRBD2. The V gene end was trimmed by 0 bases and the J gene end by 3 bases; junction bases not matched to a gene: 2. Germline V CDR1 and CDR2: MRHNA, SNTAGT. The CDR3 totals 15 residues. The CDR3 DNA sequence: TGTGCCAGCAGTGACTCTGGCGGGGGGACAGATACGCAGTATTTT. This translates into CASSDSGGGTDTQYF.